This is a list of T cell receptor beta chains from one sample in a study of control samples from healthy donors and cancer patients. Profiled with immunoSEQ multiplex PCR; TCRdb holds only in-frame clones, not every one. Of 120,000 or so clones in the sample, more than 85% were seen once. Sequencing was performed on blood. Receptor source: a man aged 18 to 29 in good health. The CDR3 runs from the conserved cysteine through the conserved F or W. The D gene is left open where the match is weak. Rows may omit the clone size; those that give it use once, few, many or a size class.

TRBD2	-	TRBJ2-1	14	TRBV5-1	TGCGCCAGCAGCTTTTTAGCGGGGGTCAATGAGCAGTTCTTC	CASSFLAGVNEQFF
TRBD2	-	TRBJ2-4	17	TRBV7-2	TGTGCCAGCAGCTTAGGTGGCCTAGCGGATATCAAAAACATTCAGTACTTC	CASSLGGLADIKNIQYF
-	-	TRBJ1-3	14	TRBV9	TGTGCCAGCAGCGTAGGGCGTAGTGGAGACACCATATATTTT	CASSVGRSGDTIYF
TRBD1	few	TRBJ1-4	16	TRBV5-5	TGTGCCAGCAGCAAACCTGGACAGGGGGATAATGAAAAACTGTTTTTT	CASSKPGQGDNEKLFF
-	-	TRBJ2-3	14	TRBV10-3	TGTGCCATCAAGGACCTCGAGGGCACAGATACGCAGTATTTT	CAIKDLEGTDTQYF
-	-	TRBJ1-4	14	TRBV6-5	TGTGCCAGCAGCCCCGTGAGGGGAAAAGAAAAACTGTTTTTT	CASSPVRGKEKLFF
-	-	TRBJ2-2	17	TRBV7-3	TGTGCCAGCAGCCCAAAGGGGACCGGAGGGAACACCGGGGAGCTGTTTTTT	CASSPKGTGGNTGELFF
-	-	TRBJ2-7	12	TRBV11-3	TGTGCCAGCAGCCCCACAGGGACCGAGCAGTACTTC	CASSPTGTEQYF
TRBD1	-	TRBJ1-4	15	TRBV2	TGTGCCAGCAGCGACCGGACAGGGACTAATGAAAAACTGTTTTTT	CASSDRTGTNEKLFF
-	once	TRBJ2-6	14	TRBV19	TGTGCCAGCCGCGATCCGGGACGAGGCAACGTCCTGACTTTC	CASRDPGRGNVLTF
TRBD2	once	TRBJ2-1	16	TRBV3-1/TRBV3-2	TGTGCCAGCAGCCAAGATGGGCGGGGGGGCGGCGATGAGCAGTTCTTC	CASSQDGRGGGDEQFF
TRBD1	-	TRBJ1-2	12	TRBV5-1	TGCGCCAGCAGCCTCAGGGGGAAGGGCTACACCTTC	CASSLRGKGYTF
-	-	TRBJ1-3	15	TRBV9	TGTGCCAGCAGCGTAGGCCGAACTTCTGGAAACACCATATATTTT	CASSVGRTSGNTIYF
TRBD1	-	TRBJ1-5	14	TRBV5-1	TGCGCCAGCAGCACAGGGGGCGCGAATCAGCCCCAGCATTTT	CASSTGGANQPQHF
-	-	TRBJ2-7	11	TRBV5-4	TGTGCCAGCAGCTTACGGGACGAGCAGTACTTC	CASSLRDEQYF
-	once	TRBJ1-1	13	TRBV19	TGTGCCAGTAGTCAGGGCTTAGGCACTGAAGCTTTCTTT	CASSQGLGTEAFF
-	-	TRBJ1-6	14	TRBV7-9	TGTGCCAGCAGCTTGGGTTTGGCAGGTTCACCCCTCCACTTT	CASSLGLAGSPLHF
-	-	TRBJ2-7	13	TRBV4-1	TGCGCCAGCAGCCAAGACCGACTCTACGAGCAGTACTTC	CASSQDRLYEQYF
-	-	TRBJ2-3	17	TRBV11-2	TGTGCCAGCAGCTTAGTGGGGTGGTCAGCAAGCACAGATACGCAGTATTTT	CASSLVGWSASTDTQYF
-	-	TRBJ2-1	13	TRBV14	TGTGCCAGCAGCGCTCGACAGTTTAATGAGCAGTTCTTC	CASSARQFNEQFF
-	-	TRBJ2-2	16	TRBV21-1	TGTGCCAGCAGCAAAGCTTGGACCGCGAACACCGGGGAGCTGTTTTTT	CASSKAWTANTGELFF
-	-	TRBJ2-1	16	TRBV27	TGTGCCAGCAGTGCTAAACAGGGAATTCTCTACAATGAGCAGTTCTTC	CASSAKQGILYNEQFF
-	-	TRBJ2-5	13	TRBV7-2	TGTGCCAGCAGTAGAAGTGGACAAGAGACCCAGTACTTC	CASSRSGQETQYF
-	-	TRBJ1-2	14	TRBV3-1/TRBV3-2	TGTGCCAGCAGCACCTACAGGGCGGTACTTGGCTACACCTTC	CASSTYRAVLGYTF
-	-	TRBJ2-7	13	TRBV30	TGTGCCTGGAATAGAGGGTCATCCTACGAGCAGTACTTC	CAWNRGSSYEQYF
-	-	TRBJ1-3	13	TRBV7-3	TGTGCCAGCAGCCAGAGCCGGGGAAACACCATATATTTT	CASSQSRGNTIYF
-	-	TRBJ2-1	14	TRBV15	TGTGCCACCAGCATACAGGGTTCCTACAATGAGCAGTTCTTC	CATSIQGSYNEQFF
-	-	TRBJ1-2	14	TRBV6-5	TGTGCCAGCAACAACCCGGGCCTTTCGTATGGCTACACCTTC	CASNNPGLSYGYTF
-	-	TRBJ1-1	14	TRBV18	TGTGCCAGCTTGGCTGTCTCGGGGGGCACTGAAGCTTTCTTT	CASLAVSGGTEAFF
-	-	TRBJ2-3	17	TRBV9	TGTGCCAGCAGCGTAGCCCCCCACGTCCCTAGCACAGATACGCAGTATTTT	CASSVAPHVPSTDTQYF
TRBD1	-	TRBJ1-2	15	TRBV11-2	TGTGCCAGCAGCTTAACCGGGACAGCTAACTATGGCTACACCTTC	CASSLTGTANYGYTF
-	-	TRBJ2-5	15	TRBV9	TGTGCCAGCAGCGCAGAGCGGGACAGCCAAGAGACCCAGTACTTC	CASSAERDSQETQYF
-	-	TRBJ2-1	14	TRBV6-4	TGTGCCAGCAGTGAAGCATTAGGTGGGAATGAGCAGTTCTTC	CASSEALGGNEQFF
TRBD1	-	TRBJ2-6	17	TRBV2	TGTGCCAGCAGGGCCAGACAGGGCCCCACTGGGGCCAACGTCCTGACTTTC	CASRARQGPTGANVLTF
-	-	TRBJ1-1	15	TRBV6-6	TGTGCCAGCAGTAACAACAGGGATGCGAACACTGAAGCTTTCTTT	CASSNNRDANTEAFF
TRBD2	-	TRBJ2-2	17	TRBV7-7	TGTGCCAGCAGCCGCGCCGGGGGACGGAGCGGGGCAGGGGAGCTGTTTTTT	CASSRAGGRSGAGELFF
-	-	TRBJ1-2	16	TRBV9	TGTGCCAGCAGCGTAGCTACAGTCTACGATAACTATGGCTACACCTTC	CASSVATVYDNYGYTF
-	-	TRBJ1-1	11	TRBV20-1	TGCAGTGCTAAAGGTGGAGTGAAAGCTTTCTTT	CSAKGGVKAFF
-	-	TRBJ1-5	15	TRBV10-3	TGTGCCATCAGTGAAGGGCAGGGAAGCGTTCAGCCCCAGCATTTT	CAISEGQGSVQPQHF
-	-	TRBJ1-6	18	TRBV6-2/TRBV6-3	TGTGCCAGCAGTTACTCGATTTCAGCGGGGACCTATAATTCACCCCTCCACTTT	CASSYSISAGTYNSPLHF
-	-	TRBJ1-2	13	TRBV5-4	TGTGCCAGCAGCTTGGACCAGGACTATGGCTACACCTTC	CASSLDQDYGYTF
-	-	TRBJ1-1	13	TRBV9	TGTGCCAGCAGCGTGACAGCGAACACTGAAGCTTTCTTT	CASSVTANTEAFF
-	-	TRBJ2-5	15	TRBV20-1	TGCAGTGCTAGTTGGGGAGGGGGGATTGGAGAGACCCAGTACTTC	CSASWGGGIGETQYF
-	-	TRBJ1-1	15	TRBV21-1	TGTGCCAGCAGCAAAGCAACAGGGCAGGGGACTGAAGCTTTCTTT	CASSKATGQGTEAFF
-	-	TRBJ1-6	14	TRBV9	TGTGCCAGCAGCGTAAGGGTCTATAATTCACCCCTCCACTTT	CASSVRVYNSPLHF
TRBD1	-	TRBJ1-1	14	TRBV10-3	TGTGCCATCAGGGCCGGGACAGTGAACACTGAAGCTTTCTTT	CAIRAGTVNTEAFF
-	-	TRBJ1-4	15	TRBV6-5	TGTGCCAGCAGTTATTTGGCAGTACCTAATGAAAAACTGTTTTTT	CASSYLAVPNEKLFF
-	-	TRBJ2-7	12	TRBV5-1	TGCGCCAGCAGCTTGGCAGGGGACGAGCAGTACTTC	CASSLAGDEQYF
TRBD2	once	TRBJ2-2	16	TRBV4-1	TGCGCCAGCAGCCAAGCCGGGGGGGCGAACACCGGGGAGCTGTTTTTT	CASSQAGGANTGELFF
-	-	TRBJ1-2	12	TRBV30	TGTGCCTGTGATCGGGGTCTCTATGGCTACACCTTC	CACDRGLYGYTF
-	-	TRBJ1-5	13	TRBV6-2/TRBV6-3	TGTGCCAGCAGTGTGAATAGCAATCAGCCCCAGCATTTT	CASSVNSNQPQHF
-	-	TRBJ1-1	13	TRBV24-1	TGTGCCACCAGTGACCGATTGAACACTGAAGCTTTCTTT	CATSDRLNTEAFF
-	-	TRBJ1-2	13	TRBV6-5	TGTGCCAGCAGTTACTCGACAGGACGCGGCTACACCTTC	CASSYSTGRGYTF
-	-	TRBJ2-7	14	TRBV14	TGTGCCAGCAGCCCACTTCGACAGCAGTACGAGCAGTACTTC	CASSPLRQQYEQYF
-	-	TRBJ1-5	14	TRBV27	TGTGCCAGCAGGCCTGGATATAGCAATCAGCCCCAGCATTTT	CASRPGYSNQPQHF
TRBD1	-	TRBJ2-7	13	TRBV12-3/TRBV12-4	TGTGCCAGCAGTCGGGACAGGGGCTACGAGCAGTACTTC	CASSRDRGYEQYF
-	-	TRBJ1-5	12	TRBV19	TGTGCCAGTAGTATTTCAGCAGGGTTTCGGCATTTT	CASSISAGFRHF